The entry below describes one T cell receptor beta chain. What it binds is unknown. The sample belongs to a study of cytomegalovirus exposure and HLA in healthy donors. Study-level results: The tendency of first-cohort TCR clusters to co-occur in the roughly 120 validation repertoires was the finding of a later analysis. Overall, under 200 TCR beta chains were annotated as cytomegalovirus-associated. TCR sequences were mostly rare, though some public TCRs occurred in many donors. CMV antigen specificity was confirmed in vitro for three CMV-associated chains.

Method: immunoSEQ multiplex PCR; TCRdb's copy keeps in-frame clones and lacks some. This sample has about 200,000 clones; approximately 82% occur once, and the top ten carry about an eighth. This CDR3 spans 15 amino acids. V shed 3 bases, J shed 1 base, and the junction held 3 bases outside the gene matches. The germline gives CDR1 SNHLY, CDR2 FYNNEI. The chain uses TRBV2 and TRBJ2-1, with 7 bases fitting TRBD2. Sequencing used PBMCs. The sequence derives from a woman aged 25 to 39 in good health and CMV-seropositive. CDR3 DNA: TGTGCCAGCAGTGACCGACTAGCATCCTACAATGAGCAGTTCTTC. Translating gives CASSDRLASYNEQFF.